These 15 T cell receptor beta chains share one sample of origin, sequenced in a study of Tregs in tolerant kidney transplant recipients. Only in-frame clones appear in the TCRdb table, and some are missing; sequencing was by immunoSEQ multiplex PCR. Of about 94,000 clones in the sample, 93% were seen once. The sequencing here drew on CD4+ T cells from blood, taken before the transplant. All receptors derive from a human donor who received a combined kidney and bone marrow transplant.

DNA for the CDR3: TGTGCCAGCAGCTTAAGGCCCTTAGCGGGGGAATACACAGATACGCAGTATTTT. Its protein is CASSLRPLAGEYTDTQYF. The chain carries TRBV7-2 and TRBJ2-3, with 9 nucleotides matching TRBD2. Germline V gene lookup returns CDR1 SGHTA and CDR2 FQGNSA. Trimming at V came to 2 bases and at J to 2 bases, leaving 11 bases not matched to a gene. CDR3 length: 18 residues.

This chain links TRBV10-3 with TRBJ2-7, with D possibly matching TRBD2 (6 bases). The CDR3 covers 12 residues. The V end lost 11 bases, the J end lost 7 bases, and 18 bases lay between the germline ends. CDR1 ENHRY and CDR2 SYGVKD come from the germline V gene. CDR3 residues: CAVGDFQDEQYF. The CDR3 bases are TGTGCCGTGGGGGACTTCCAGGATGAGCAGTACTTC.

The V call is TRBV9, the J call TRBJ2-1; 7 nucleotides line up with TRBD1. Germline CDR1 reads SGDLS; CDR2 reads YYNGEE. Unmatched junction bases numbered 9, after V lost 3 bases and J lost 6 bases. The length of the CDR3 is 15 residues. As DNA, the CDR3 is TGTGCCAGCAGCGCCGGGACAGCCTATGGCAATGAGCAGTTCTTC. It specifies CASSAGTAYGNEQFF.

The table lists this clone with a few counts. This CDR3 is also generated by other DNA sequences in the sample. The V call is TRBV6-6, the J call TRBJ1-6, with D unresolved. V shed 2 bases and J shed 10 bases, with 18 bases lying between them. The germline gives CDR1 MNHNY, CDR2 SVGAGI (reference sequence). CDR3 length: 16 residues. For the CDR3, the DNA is TGTGCCAGCAGTTACGCTCTAGGGTCGGAGGGATCACCCCTCCACTTT. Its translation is CASSYALGSEGSPLHF.

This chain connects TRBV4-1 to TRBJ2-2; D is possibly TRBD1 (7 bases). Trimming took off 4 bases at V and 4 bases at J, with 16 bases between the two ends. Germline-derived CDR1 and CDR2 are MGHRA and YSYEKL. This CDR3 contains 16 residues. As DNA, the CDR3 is TGCGCCAGCAGCCGACAGGGCCAGGGAGGCACCGGGGAGCTGTTTTTT. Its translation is CASSRQGQGGTGELFF.

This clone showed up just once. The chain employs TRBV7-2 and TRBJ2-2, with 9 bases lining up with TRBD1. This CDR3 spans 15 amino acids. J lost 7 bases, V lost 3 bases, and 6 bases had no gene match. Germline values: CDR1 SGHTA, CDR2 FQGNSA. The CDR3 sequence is CASSLRQGEIGELFF. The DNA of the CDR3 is TGTGCCAGCAGCTTGAGACAGGGGGAAATCGGGGAGCTGTTTTTT.

The CDR3 is CASSLLARGIGYTF. In DNA form, the CDR3 reads TGTGCCAGCAGTCTTCTCGCCAGGGGGATTGGCTACACCTTC. V gene TRBV27 combines with J gene TRBJ1-2; 7 nucleotides align to TRBD1. CDR1 is MNHEY and CDR2 is SMNVEV in the germline V gene (reference sequence). There are 14 residues in the CDR3. Germline trimming cut 5 bases from V and 7 bases from J; bases unmatched to any gene: 10.

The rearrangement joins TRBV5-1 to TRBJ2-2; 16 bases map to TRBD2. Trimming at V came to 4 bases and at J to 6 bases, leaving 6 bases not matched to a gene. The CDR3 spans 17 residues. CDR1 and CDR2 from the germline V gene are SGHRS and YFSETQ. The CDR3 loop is CASSQGLAGGLPGELFF. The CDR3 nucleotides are TGCGCCAGCAGCCAGGGACTAGCGGGGGGGCTCCCCGGGGAGCTGTTTTTT.

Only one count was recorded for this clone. CDR3: CASSLTGRGGPTNEKLFF. The CDR3 region has the DNA TGTGCCAGCAGCTTGACCGGGCGAGGGGGTCCAACTAATGAAAAACTGTTTTTT. This chain connects TRBV7-6 to TRBJ1-4, with D possibly being TRBD1 (6 bases). V was pared by 3 bases and J by 0 bases, with 17 bases between. The CDR3 has 18 amino acids. Germline V gene sequence: CDR1 SGHVS, CDR2 FNYEAQ.

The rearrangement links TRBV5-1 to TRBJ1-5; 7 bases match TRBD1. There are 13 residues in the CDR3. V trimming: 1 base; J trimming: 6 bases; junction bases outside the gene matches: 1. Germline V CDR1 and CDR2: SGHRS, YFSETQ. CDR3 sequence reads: CASSLSGGQPQHF. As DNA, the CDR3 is TGCGCCAGCAGCTTGTCAGGGGGTCAGCCCCAGCATTTT.

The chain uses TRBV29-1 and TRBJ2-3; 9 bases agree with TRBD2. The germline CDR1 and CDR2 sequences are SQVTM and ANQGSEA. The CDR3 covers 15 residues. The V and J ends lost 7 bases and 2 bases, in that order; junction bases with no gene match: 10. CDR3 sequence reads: CSAKSLAGATDTQYF. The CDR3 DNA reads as TGCAGCGCTAAATCCTTAGCGGGAGCCACAGATACGCAGTATTTT.

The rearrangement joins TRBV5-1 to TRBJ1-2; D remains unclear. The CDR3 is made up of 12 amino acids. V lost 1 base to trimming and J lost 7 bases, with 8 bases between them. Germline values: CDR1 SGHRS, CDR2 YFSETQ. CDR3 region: CASSLQDGGYTF. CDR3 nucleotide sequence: TGCGCCAGCAGCTTGCAGGATGGTGGCTACACCTTC.

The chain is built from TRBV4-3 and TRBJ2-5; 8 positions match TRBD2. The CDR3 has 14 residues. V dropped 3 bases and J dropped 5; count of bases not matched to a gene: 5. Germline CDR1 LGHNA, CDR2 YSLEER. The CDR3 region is CASSHTSGRETQYF. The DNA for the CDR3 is TGCGCCAGCAGCCACACTAGCGGTCGGGAGACCCAGTACTTC.

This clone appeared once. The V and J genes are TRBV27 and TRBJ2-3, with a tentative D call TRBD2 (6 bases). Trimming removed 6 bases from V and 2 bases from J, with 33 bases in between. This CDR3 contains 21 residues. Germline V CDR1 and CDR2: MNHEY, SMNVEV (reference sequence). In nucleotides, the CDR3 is TGTGCCAGCAGCCCCTCTCGGGATTGGGGGGTGCCCTATCGGGACACAGATACGCAGTATTTT. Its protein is CASSPSRDWGVPYRDTDTQYF.

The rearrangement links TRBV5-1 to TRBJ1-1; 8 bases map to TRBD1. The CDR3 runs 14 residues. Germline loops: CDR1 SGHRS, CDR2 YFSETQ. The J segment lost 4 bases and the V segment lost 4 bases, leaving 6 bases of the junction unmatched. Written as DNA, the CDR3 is TGCGCCAGCAGCCCGGACAGGGCGGGCACTGAAGCTTTCTTT. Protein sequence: CASSPDRAGTEAFF.